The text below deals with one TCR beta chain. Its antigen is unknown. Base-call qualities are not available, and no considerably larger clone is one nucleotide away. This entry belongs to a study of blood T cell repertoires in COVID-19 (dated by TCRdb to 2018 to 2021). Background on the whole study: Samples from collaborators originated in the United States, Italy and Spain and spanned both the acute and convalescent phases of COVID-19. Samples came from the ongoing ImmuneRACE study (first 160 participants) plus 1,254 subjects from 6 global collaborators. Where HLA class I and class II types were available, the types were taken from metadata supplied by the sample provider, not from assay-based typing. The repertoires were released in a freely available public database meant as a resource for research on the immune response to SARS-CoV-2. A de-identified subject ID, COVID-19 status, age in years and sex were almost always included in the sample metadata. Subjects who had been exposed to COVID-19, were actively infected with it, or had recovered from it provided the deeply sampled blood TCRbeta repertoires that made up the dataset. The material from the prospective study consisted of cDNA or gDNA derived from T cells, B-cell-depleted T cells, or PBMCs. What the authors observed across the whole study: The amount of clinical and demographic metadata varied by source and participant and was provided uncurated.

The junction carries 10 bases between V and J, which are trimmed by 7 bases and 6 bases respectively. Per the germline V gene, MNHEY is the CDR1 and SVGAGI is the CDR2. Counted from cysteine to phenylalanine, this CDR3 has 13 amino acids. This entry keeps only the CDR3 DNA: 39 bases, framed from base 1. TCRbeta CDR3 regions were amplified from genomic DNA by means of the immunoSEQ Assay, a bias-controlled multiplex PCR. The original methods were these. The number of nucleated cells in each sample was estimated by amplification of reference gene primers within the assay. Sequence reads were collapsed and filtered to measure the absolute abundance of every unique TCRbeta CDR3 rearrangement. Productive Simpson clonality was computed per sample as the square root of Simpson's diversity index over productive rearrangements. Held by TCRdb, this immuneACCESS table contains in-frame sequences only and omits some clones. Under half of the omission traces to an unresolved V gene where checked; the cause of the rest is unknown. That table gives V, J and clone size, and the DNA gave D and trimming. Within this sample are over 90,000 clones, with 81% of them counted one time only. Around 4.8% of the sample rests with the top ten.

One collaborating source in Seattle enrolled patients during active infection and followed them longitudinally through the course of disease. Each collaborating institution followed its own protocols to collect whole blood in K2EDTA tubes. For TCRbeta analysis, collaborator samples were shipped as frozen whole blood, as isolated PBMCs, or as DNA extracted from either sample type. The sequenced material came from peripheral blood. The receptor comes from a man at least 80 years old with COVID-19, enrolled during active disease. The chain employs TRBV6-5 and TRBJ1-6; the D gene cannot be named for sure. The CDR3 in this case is CASNQLPNSPLHF. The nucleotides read TGTGCCAGCAACCAGTTACCTAATTCACCCCTCCACTTT.